The 24 T cell receptor beta chains in this list originate from one sample, sequenced in a study of siplizumab effects on memory and regulatory T cells. TCRdb's copy holds only in-frame clones and misses some; the assay was immunoSEQ multiplex PCR. The table includes approximately 100,000 clones, about 95% detected once. The sample taken for sequencing was Tregs sorted from blood. The receptors were sampled from a human donor in good health.

This chain connects TRBV7-8 to TRBJ1-4, with D uncertain. V lost 5 bases to trimming and J lost 8 bases, with 18 bases between them. This CDR3 spans 15 amino acids. Germline CDR1 and CDR2: SGHVS and FQNEAQ. In DNA, the CDR3 is TGTGCCAGCAGCCCCTCTGGGGTCCCAGACGAAAAACTGTTTTTT. Its translation: CASSPSGVPDEKLFF.

The chain's CDR3 is CASSLVGEKLFF. The CDR3, as DNA: TGTGCCAGCAGCTTAGTCGGAGAAAAACTGTTTTTT. The J gene is TRBJ1-4, the V gene TRBV7-6; D uncertain. The germline gives CDR1 SGHVS, CDR2 FNYEAQ. The CDR3 is made up of 12 amino acids. Trimming left V 1 base short and J 8 bases short, with 5 bases between.

This clone was seen a few times. The chain uses TRBV5-1 and TRBJ1-2; 9 nucleotides match TRBD1. Per germline, CDR1 SGHRS and CDR2 YFSETQ. This CDR3 is 15 amino acids long. The trim removed 4 bases at V and 8 bases at J, leaving 12 bases unmatched. CDR3 sequence (DNA): TGCGCCAGCAGCGTAAATTCCGGGACAGGGAAGGGCTACACCTTC. It codes for CASSVNSGTGKGYTF.

The chain employs TRBV5-4 and TRBJ2-5; 9 positions match TRBD2. Germline lookup yields CDR1 SGHNT and CDR2 YYREEE (reference sequence). The CDR3 has 15 residues. Unmatched junction bases numbered 9, after V lost 4 bases and J lost 5 bases. The CDR3 sequence: CASSINSGSAETQYF. CDR3 nucleotide sequence: TGTGCCAGCAGCATAAATAGCGGGAGTGCGGAGACCCAGTACTTC.

J is TRBJ1-5 and V is TRBV11-2; no clear D gene. V was shortened by 6 bases and J by 6 bases, with 12 bases between the two germline ends. Germline V gives CDR1 SGHAT, CDR2 FQNNGV. This CDR3 has 13 residues. The CDR3 DNA is TGTGCCAGCAGTTCAAGGGTGTCTCAGCCCCAGCATTTT. Its translation: CASSSRVSQPQHF.

The rearrangement uses TRBV5-1 and TRBJ1-3, with D uncertain. The length of the CDR3 is 13 residues. Germline V gene data show CDR1 as SGHRS and CDR2 as YFSETQ. With 1 base removed from V and 4 bases from J, the gap between germline ends came to 6 bases. CDR3 coding DNA: TGCGCCAGCAGCTTGATGACCGGAAACACCATATATTTT. This translates into CASSLMTGNTIYF.

CDR3 DNA: TGTGCCAGCTCACCTCTGAGACTCCCTACGACCGGGGAGCTGTTTTTT. Protein sequence: CASSPLRLPTTGELFF. The gene calls are TRBV18 and TRBJ2-2; D unclear. The germline V gene has CDR1 KGHSH and CDR2 LQKENI. V was cut by 3 bases and J by 5 bases, with 16 bases left in between. CDR3 size: 16 residues.

CDR3 nucleotide sequence: TGTGCCAGCAGCCCTCACAGGCAACCAAGAGGTGATGGCTACACCTTC. Protein product: CASSPHRQPRGDGYTF. The chain carries TRBV5-8 and TRBJ1-2, with D possibly matching TRBD1 (5 bases). The germline V gene has CDR1 SGHTS and CDR2 YDEGEE. The CDR3 is made up of 16 amino acids. With 4 bases removed from V and 6 bases from J, the gap between germline ends came to 22 bases.

The rearrangement links TRBV5-1 to TRBJ1-1, with D possibly TRBD1 on 5 matching bases. The V gene's germline CDR1 is SGHRS and CDR2 YFSETQ. Trimming pared 3 bases from V and 5 bases from J, leaving 11 bases between. CDR3 length: 13 amino acids. The CDR3 here is CASSSGGETEAFF. The CDR3 DNA is TGCGCCAGCAGCTCCGGGGGGGAAACTGAAGCTTTCTTT.

This chain joins TRBV18 and TRBJ2-7; 8 bases are shared with TRBD2. Germline lookup yields CDR1 KGHSH and CDR2 LQKENI. The CDR3 runs 15 residues. The junction had 5 bases not matched to a gene; V was cut back by 2 bases and J by 2 bases. DNA for the CDR3: TGTGCCAGCTCACCATTAGGCGGGAGGCCCTACGAGCAGTACTTC. Amino acids: CASSPLGGRPYEQYF.

This clone was seen just once. The J gene is TRBJ2-1, the V gene TRBV30; D is unresolved. This CDR3 region has 12 residues. Germline CDR1 is GTSNPN and CDR2 is SVGIG (reference sequence). The V gene lost 5 bases and the J gene lost 7 bases, with 12 bases spanning the gap. The CDR3 loop is CAWAEFKNEQFF. The DNA of the CDR3 is TGTGCCTGGGCGGAGTTTAAGAATGAGCAGTTCTTC.

The rearrangement uses TRBV19 and TRBJ1-5; no clear D. This CDR3 is 12 amino acids long. The V end was cut by 5 bases, the J end by 5 bases, with 7 bases between. Germline CDR1 is LNHDA and CDR2 is SQIVND (reference sequence). CDR3 protein: CASSLRDQPQHF. CDR3 nucleotide sequence: TGTGCCAGTAGTCTCCGAGATCAGCCCCAGCATTTT.

CDR3 sequence reads: CASSIGPLPGRTEAFF. Here the CDR3 DNA reads TGTGCCAGCAGCATCGGTCCGCTACCTGGGAGGACTGAAGCTTTCTTT. The V call is TRBV7-9, the J call TRBJ1-1; no firm D call. The CDR3 is made up of 16 amino acids. CDR1 is SEHNR, CDR2 FQNEAQ, per germline (reference sequence). V was trimmed by 5 bases and J by 5 bases, leaving 21 bases between them. Drawing the rest from reference TRBV7-9 and TRBJ1-1, the complete variable domain is DTGVSQNPRHKITKRGQNVTFRCDPISEHNRLYWYRQTLGQGPEFLTYFQNEAQLEKSRLLSDRFSAERPKGSFSTLEIQRTEQGDSAMYLCASSIGPLPGRTEAFFGQGTRLTVV.

The chain is built from TRBV5-4 and TRBJ1-6, with D unclear. Trimming pared 3 bases from V and 7 bases from J, leaving 5 bases between. The CDR3 is 12 amino acids. The germline CDR1 and CDR2 sequences are SGHNT and YYREEE (reference sequence). The CDR3 loop reads CASSYGNSPLHF. Written as DNA, the CDR3 is TGTGCCAGCAGCTATGGAAATTCACCCCTCCACTTT.

CDR3 residues: CASSTPDRLNTEAFF. In DNA form, the CDR3 reads TGTGCCAGTAGTACACCTGACAGGTTGAACACTGAAGCTTTCTTT. The chain joins TRBV19 to TRBJ1-1; possible D gene TRBD1, 6 bases. Trimming took 4 bases from V and 0 from J, leaving 12 bases between them. This CDR3 has 15 residues. Germline V lookup: CDR1 LNHDA, CDR2 SQIVND (reference sequence).

The chain combines TRBV11-3 with TRBJ1-3; D unresolved. CDR3 length equals 13 residues. V was cut by 9 bases and J by 0 bases, with 9 bases left in between. CDR1 SGHNT and CDR2 YENEEA come from the germline V gene. The CDR3 coding sequence is TGTGCCAGTCGCTTCAGCTCTGGAAACACCATATATTTT. Translation: CASRFSSGNTIYF. The entire variable domain, with the rest obtained from reference TRBV11-3 and TRBJ1-3, is as follows: EAGVVQSPRYKIIEKKQPVAFWCNPISGHNTLYWYLQNLGQGPELLIRYENEEAVDDSQLPKDRFSAERLKGVDSTLKIQPAELGDSAVYLCASRFSSGNTIYFGEGSWLTVV.

V gene TRBV27 combines with J gene TRBJ2-7; 7 bases match TRBD1. This CDR3 has 17 residues. V lost 5 bases and J lost 2; bases outside the gene matches: 15. Germline V gene data show CDR1 as MNHEY and CDR2 as SMNVEV (reference sequence). CDR3 nucleotide sequence: TGTGCCAGCAGTACCAACCCGACAGGGTGGGCCCCCTACGAGCAGTACTTC. Its translation is CASSTNPTGWAPYEQYF.

This chain connects TRBV12-5 to TRBJ2-1; 11 nucleotides align to TRBD2. Trimming removed 1 base from V and 4 bases from J; junction bases left unmatched: 6. There are 17 residues in the CDR3. Germline V CDR1 and CDR2: LGHNT, FRNRAP. The CDR3 nucleotides are TGTGCTAGTGGTTTGGGAACTAGCGGGAGTAATTACAATGAGCAGTTCTTC. This translates into CASGLGTSGSNYNEQFF.

The V call is TRBV2, the J call TRBJ1-5; D gene ambiguous. Looked up from germline, CDR1 is SNHLY and CDR2 is FYNNEI. The CDR3 has 14 amino acids. V lost 7 bases and J lost 0, with 10 bases in between. The CDR3 DNA follows: TGTGCCAGCACAGGCGTGTATAGCAATCAGCCCCAGCATTTT. Translation: CASTGVYSNQPQHF.

The J gene is TRBJ2-5, the V gene TRBV2, with 11 nucleotides matching TRBD1. The V and J ends lost 7 bases and 5 bases, in that order; junction bases with no gene match: 9. The CDR3 has 15 amino acids. The germline V gene has CDR1 SNHLY and CDR2 FYNNEI. The chain's CDR3 is CASTPDRGRRETQYF. CDR3 coding DNA: TGTGCCAGCACCCCGGACAGGGGGCGGCGGGAGACCCAGTACTTC.

This rearrangement joins TRBV28 to TRBJ2-4; 10 positions match TRBD1. CDR1 and CDR2 (germline): MDHEN, SYDVKM. Trimming at V came to 5 bases and at J to 8 bases, leaving 9 bases not matched to a gene. The CDR3 consists of 15 residues. For the CDR3, the DNA is TGTGCCAGCAGTCCCACCGGGACAGGGGCATACATTCAGTACTTC. It codes for CASSPTGTGAYIQYF.

J is TRBJ2-2 and V is TRBV5-1; D is ambiguous. Trimming took 5 bases from V and 6 from J, leaving 11 bases between them. The CDR3 has 13 residues. Germline V CDR1 and CDR2: SGHRS, YFSETQ. The CDR3 is CASSVDFAGELFF. The CDR3 region has the DNA TGCGCCAGCAGTGTTGACTTCGCCGGGGAGCTGTTTTTT.

This chain links TRBV11-3 with TRBJ2-7, with D unclear. Germline CDR1 SGHNT, CDR2 YENEEA. V dropped 5 bases and J dropped 3 bases, with 11 bases sitting between them. The CDR3 is 13 residues long. The CDR3 protein is CASSQNNGYEQYF. DNA for the CDR3: TGTGCCAGCAGCCAGAACAACGGCTACGAGCAGTACTTC.

This chain links TRBV6-4 with TRBJ2-2, with 8 bases matching TRBD2. Germline V gene sequence: CDR1 MRHNA, CDR2 SNTAGT. This CDR3 has 18 residues. Unmatched junction bases numbered 12, after V lost 5 bases and J lost 1 base. The CDR3 reads CASSLFAGGPGNTGELFF. Here the CDR3 DNA reads TGTGCCAGCAGTTTATTTGCGGGAGGTCCGGGGAACACCGGGGAGCTGTTTTTT.